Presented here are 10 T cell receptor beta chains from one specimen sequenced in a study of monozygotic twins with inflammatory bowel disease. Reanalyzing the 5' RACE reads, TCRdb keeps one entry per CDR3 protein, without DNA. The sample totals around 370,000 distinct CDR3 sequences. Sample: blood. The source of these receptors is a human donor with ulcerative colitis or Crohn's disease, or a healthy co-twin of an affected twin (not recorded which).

CDR3 loop: CASSLVPGRETQYF. The chain uses TRBV7-2 and TRBJ2-5; TCRdb's D call, TRBD1, is unchecked because there is no DNA. Germline CDR1 SGHTA, CDR2 FQGNSA. This CDR3 contains 14 residues. The complete variable domain, with remaining parts taken from reference TRBV7-2 and TRBJ2-5, reads GAGVSQSPSNKVTEKGKDVELRCDPISGHTALYWYRQSLGQGLEFLIYFQGNSAPDKSGLPSDRFSAERTGGSVSTLTIQRTQQEDSAVYLCASSLVPGRETQYFGPGTRLLVL.

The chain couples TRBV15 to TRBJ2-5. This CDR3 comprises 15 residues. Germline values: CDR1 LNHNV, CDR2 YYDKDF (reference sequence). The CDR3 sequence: CATSRENARLETQYF.

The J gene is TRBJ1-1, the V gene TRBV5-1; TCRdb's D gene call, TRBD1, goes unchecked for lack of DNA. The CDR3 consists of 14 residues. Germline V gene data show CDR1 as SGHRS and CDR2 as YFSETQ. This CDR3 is CASSFVQGNTEAFF.

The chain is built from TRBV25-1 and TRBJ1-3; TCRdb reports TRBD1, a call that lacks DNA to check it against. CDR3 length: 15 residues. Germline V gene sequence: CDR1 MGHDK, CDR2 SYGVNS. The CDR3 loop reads CARLYPPISGNTIYF.

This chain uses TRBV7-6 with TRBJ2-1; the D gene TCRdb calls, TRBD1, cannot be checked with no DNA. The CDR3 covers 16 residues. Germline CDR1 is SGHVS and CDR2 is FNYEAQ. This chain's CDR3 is CASSLPPQGIDNEQFF.

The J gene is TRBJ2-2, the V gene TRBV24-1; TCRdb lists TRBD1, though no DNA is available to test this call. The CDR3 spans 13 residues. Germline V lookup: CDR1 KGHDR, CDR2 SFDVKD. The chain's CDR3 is CATTGPTTGELFF.

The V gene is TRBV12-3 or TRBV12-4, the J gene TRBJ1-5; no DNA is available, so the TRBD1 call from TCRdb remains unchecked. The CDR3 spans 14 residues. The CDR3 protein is CASRGTGDNQPQHF.

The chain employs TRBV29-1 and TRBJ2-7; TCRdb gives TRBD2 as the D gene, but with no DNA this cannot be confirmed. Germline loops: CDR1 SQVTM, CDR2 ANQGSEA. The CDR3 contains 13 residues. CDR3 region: CSVVAGQPYEQYF.

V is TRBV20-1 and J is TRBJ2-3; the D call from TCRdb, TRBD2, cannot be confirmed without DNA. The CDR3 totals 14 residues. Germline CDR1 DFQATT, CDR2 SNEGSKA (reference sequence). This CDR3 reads CSAHGGTSTDTQYF.

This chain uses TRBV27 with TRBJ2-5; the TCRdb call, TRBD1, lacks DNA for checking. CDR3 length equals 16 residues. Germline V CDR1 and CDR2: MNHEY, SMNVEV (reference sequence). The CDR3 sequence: CASSYQWAPSGETQYF.